This TCR beta chain was retrieved from a study of T cells after yellow fever vaccination. Study-level points and caveats: Abundant clonotypes (contaminants from the bulk population) could be present in FACS-sorted repertoires. Booster samples showed a return of most primary-vaccination clones (around 96% CD4, over 70% CD8).

TCRdb itself ran the 5' RACE reads through MiXCR, one entry per CDR3 protein. The data hold around 30,000 distinct CDR3 sequences, with around 5% observed a single time. This CDR3 is built from 14 residues. Germline assignment: CDR1 SEHNR and CDR2 FQNEAQ (reference sequence). Trimming pared 1 base from V and 2 bases from J, leaving 9 bases between. The sample holds many counts of this clonotype. What it recognizes is unknown. The sequence was collected from a man aged 25 to 40 who received the YFV17D yellow fever vaccine. The chain is built from TRBV7-9 and TRBJ2-7; maybe TRBD2 (5 bases). The specimen comprised CD8+ T cells sorted from PBMCs, sampled 10 days after the yellow fever booster vaccination. DNA of the CDR3: TGTGCCAGCAGCTTAGGAGGGTCCCCCTACGAGCAGTACTTC. Protein: CASSLGGSPYEQYF.